This T cell receptor (beta chain) was sequenced in a study of PD-1 blockade in classical Hodgkin lymphoma. The CDR3 covers 16 residues. Germline trimming cut 2 bases from V and 1 base from J; bases unmatched to any gene: 1. Per germline, CDR1 KGHSH and CDR2 LQKENI. Every one of the patients relapsed after autologous stem cell transplantation (brentuximab vedotin exposure was variable). Under best response, outcomes were complete response, partial response or progressive disease. A note on this clone: The antigen remains undetermined.

Only in-frame clones appear in the TCRdb table, and some are missing; sequencing was by immunoSEQ multiplex PCR. The table shows 40,000 to 55,000 clones, with 88% occurring only once. Overall study results and limits: TCR diversity at baseline was reported to be reduced in newly diagnosed patients relative to healthy donors. Patients newly diagnosed and complete responders had comparable baseline diversity.

The input for sequencing was peripheral blood mononuclear cells (PBMCs), taken at baseline. This receptor was identified in a human donor with classical Hodgkin lymphoma. The chain joins TRBV18 to TRBJ1-6; 8 nucleotides agree with TRBD1. Here the CDR3 reads CASSPGQGSYNSPLHF. CDR3 DNA: TGTGCCAGCTCACCAGGACAGGGTTCCTATAATTCACCCCTCCACTTT.